The rows below give T cell receptor beta chains drawn from one sample of a study of OX40 agonist ivuxolimab in advanced cancers. TCRdb keeps only in-frame clones here, not all; method: immunoSEQ multiplex PCR. The sample has more than 45,000 clones; about 90% are singletons. The source material was CD4+ or CD8+ T cells sorted from blood, sampled in a trial of the OX40 agonist ivuxolimab. The source is an adult with an advanced solid tumor such as melanoma, head and neck, liver or kidney cancer. Each CDR3 is given with its conserved first and last residue. A D gene is named only where the DNA matches it firmly. Expanded clones get a size class; other rows say once, few or many, or leave the size out.

clone size	V gene	D gene	J gene	CDR3 DNA	CDR3 protein
.	TRBV5-6	.	TRBJ2-1	TGTGCCAGCAGCTTAGGGGGGCGTTACAATGAGCAGTTCTTC	CASSLGGRYNEQFF
medium-sized	TRBV28	TRBD1	TRBJ2-7	TGTGCCAGCAGCAGCCGTACCGGGACAGGGAACGAGCAGTACTTC	CASSSRTGTGNEQYF
.	TRBV29-1	TRBD2	TRBJ2-1	TGCAGCGTTGAAGCGGGGGGGAATGAGCAGTTCTTC	CSVEAGGNEQFF
.	TRBV27	.	TRBJ2-3	TGTGCCAGCAGTAACAGGGAGGAGGGCACAGATACGCAGTATTTT	CASSNREEGTDTQYF
.	TRBV4-3	.	TRBJ2-3	TGCGCCAGCAGCCAAGAGGGCCTTCTTGGAGATACGCAGTATTTT	CASSQEGLLGDTQYF
.	TRBV5-1	.	TRBJ2-7	TGCGCCAGCAGCTTGAGGTCTCAGGGCTCCTACGAGCAGTACTTC	CASSLRSQGSYEQYF
.	TRBV7-8	TRBD2	TRBJ2-5	TGTGCCAGCAGCCAAACAACTAGCGATCAAGAGACCCAGTACTTC	CASSQTTSDQETQYF
.	TRBV10-1	.	TRBJ2-2	TGCGCCAGCAGGCAGGGAAGAGGTCCGAACACCGGGGAGCTGTTTTTT	CASRQGRGPNTGELFF
.	TRBV28	.	TRBJ1-2	TGTGCCAGCAGCTCTGACCGATACTATGGCTACACCTTC	CASSSDRYYGYTF
.	TRBV5-4	.	TRBJ2-3	TGTGCCAGCAGATTAGAGGTAGCTTACACAGATACGCAGTATTTT	CASRLEVAYTDTQYF
.	TRBV9	.	TRBJ2-1	TGTGCCAGCAGCGTAGAGGGGATCCGCGGGACCCCTAATGAGCAGTTCTTC	CASSVEGIRGTPNEQFF
.	TRBV6-4	.	TRBJ1-5	TGTGCCAGCAGTGAGGCAGGTGGAACACAGCCCCAGCATTTT	CASSEAGGTQPQHF
.	TRBV4-3	.	TRBJ1-5	TGCGCCAGCAGCCAAGACAGCCTTAGCAATCAGCCCCAGCATTTT	CASSQDSLSNQPQHF
.	TRBV28	.	TRBJ1-5	TGTGCCAGCAGCTTAAGGTTTCAGGGTAGGGAGCCCCAGCATTTT	CASSLRFQGREPQHF
.	TRBV9	.	TRBJ2-1	TGTGCCAGCAGCGTTCGGGACGTTGAGCAGTTCTTC	CASSVRDVEQFF
.	TRBV19	TRBD2	TRBJ2-1	TGTGCCAGTAGTTTGGGGACTAGCGGGAGGTTTGGGCAGTTCTTC	CASSLGTSGRFGQFF
.	TRBV5-1	TRBD2	TRBJ2-1	TGCGCCAGCAGCTACCCTAGCGGGAGTGGGGATGAGCAGTTCTTC	CASSYPSGSGDEQFF
few	TRBV5-1	TRBD2	TRBJ2-7	TGCGCCAGCAGCTTAGAGCCTGGGACTAGCGGATACGAGCAGTACTTC	CASSLEPGTSGYEQYF
.	TRBV19	TRBD2	TRBJ2-1	TGTGCCAGTAGTATGGACGGACTAGCGGGAGGTAGCTCCTACAATGAGCAGTTCTTC	CASSMDGLAGGSSYNEQFF
once	TRBV27	.	TRBJ2-7	TGTGCCAGCAGTCTGGGGATACTAGGGGTCAACGAGCAGTACTTC	CASSLGILGVNEQYF
large	TRBV6-5	.	TRBJ2-1	TGTGCCAGCAGTTACTCGATTTTTGACAATGAGCAGTTCTTC	CASSYSIFDNEQFF
.	TRBV7-3	.	TRBJ2-7	TGTGCCAGCAGCACTGAATTGACATTTACCTACGAGCAGTACTTC	CASSTELTFTYEQYF
.	TRBV10-3	TRBD1	TRBJ1-2	TGTGCCACCTGGACAGGCTATGGCTACACCTTC	CATWTGYGYTF
.	TRBV19	.	TRBJ1-5	TGTGCCAGTAATTGGAGATATAGCAATCAGCCCCAGCATTTT	CASNWRYSNQPQHF
.	TRBV4-3	.	TRBJ2-7	TGCGCCAGCAGCCAAGATCGTATAGGGGATAACTTCTACGAGCAGTACTTC	CASSQDRIGDNFYEQYF
.	TRBV27	.	TRBJ2-7	TGTGCCAGCAGGGTAGGACAACACCCTCTTAAATCCTACGAGCAGTACTTC	CASRVGQHPLKSYEQYF
.	TRBV27	TRBD2	TRBJ2-5	TGTGCCAGCAGTTTGAGCGGGAGGGTACAAGAGACCCAGTACTTC	CASSLSGRVQETQYF
once	TRBV12-1	.	TRBJ2-7	TGTGCCAGCAGCTTTGCGAAAATGATGAACCCCCCATCCGCCGAGCAGTACTTC	CASSFAKMMNPPSAEQYF
few	TRBV2	TRBD1	TRBJ2-7	TGTGCCAGCAGTGAGCCGGGACAGGGCTCCTACGAGCAGTACTTC	CASSEPGQGSYEQYF
.	TRBV4-1	TRBD2	TRBJ2-5	TGCGCCAGCAGCCAGGGACTAGCGGGAGAGACCCAGTACTTC	CASSQGLAGETQYF
.	TRBV7-9	TRBD1	TRBJ2-7	TGTGCCAGCAGCCATCTTCCGGGACAGAATTACGAGCAGTACTTC	CASSHLPGQNYEQYF
.	TRBV11-1	.	TRBJ2-1	TGTGCCAGCAGCGACGGACAGGACTATTCCTACAATGAGCAGTTCTTC	CASSDGQDYSYNEQFF
.	TRBV6-5	TRBD2	TRBJ2-4	TGTGCCAGCAGCGCGGGACTAGAGGACATTCAGTACTTC	CASSAGLEDIQYF
once	TRBV27	.	TRBJ1-1	TGTGCCAGCAGTGTACAGGCTCTGAACACTGAAGCTTTCTTT	CASSVQALNTEAFF
.	TRBV27	.	TRBJ2-1	TGTGCCAGCAGTCCAAACTACAATGAGCAGTTCTTC	CASSPNYNEQFF
.	TRBV7-9	TRBD2	TRBJ2-1	TGTGCCAGCAGCAGGGGGACTAGCGGGAGCTATGAGCAGTTCTTC	CASSRGTSGSYEQFF
medium-sized	TRBV5-1	.	TRBJ1-1	TGCGCCAGCAGCTTGGCTGGCAACACTGAAGCTTTCTTT	CASSLAGNTEAFF
.	TRBV7-9	.	TRBJ2-1	TGTGCCAGCAGCTTATTGGGGCTAGCATACAATGAGCAGTTCTTC	CASSLLGLAYNEQFF
.	TRBV7-8	.	TRBJ2-7	TGTGCCAGCAGTGGGGCCCACCAGGGACAAGGTTACGAGCAGTACTTC	CASSGAHQGQGYEQYF
.	TRBV28	.	TRBJ2-7	TGTGCCAGCAGTTTCGGACGCTACTCCTACGAGCAGTACTTC	CASSFGRYSYEQYF
few	TRBV6-9	TRBD2	TRBJ2-7	TGTGCCAGCAGTTATACCCGGGGGGGGGAGCAGTACGAGCAGTACTTC	CASSYTRGGEQYEQYF
.	TRBV7-9	TRBD1	TRBJ2-5	TGTGCCAGCAGCTCACGGGACAGGGGGCCTCAAGAGACCCAGTACTTC	CASSSRDRGPQETQYF
.	TRBV19	.	TRBJ2-7	TGTGCCAGTAGTATGGTGGTAGCAGCCTACGAGCAGTACTTC	CASSMVVAAYEQYF
.	TRBV7-2	.	TRBJ2-3	TGTGCCAGCAGCTTAGGCTTTAGTTCTGATACGCAGTATTTT	CASSLGFSSDTQYF
.	TRBV15	TRBD1	TRBJ2-7	TGTGCCACCAGCCCCCGGGACAGGGATTACGACGAGCAGTACTTC	CATSPRDRDYDEQYF